This TCR beta chain was identified in a study of a mutant IDH1 vaccine in newly diagnosed glioma. From germline, CDR1 is SGHKS and CDR2 YYEKEE (reference sequence). The CDR3 has 15 amino acids. The ends lost 4 bases at V and 2 bases at J; junction bases unmatched: 4. Sequencing was performed with immunoSEQ multiplex PCR; in TCRdb, only in-frame clones are kept and a portion is missing. Among roughly 99,000 clones listed, around 90% were seen once. Time point: baseline, week 1 (first vaccination visit). Treatment reported: pre-vaccination baseline after standard-of-care therapy. The source is a woman aged 50 to 60 with glioma. The rearrangement joins TRBV5-5 to TRBJ2-5; 11 bases are shared with TRBD2. Here the sequenced sample was PBMCs, taken from a glioma patient treated with radiotherapy, temozolomide or both. This chain's CDR3 is CASSPGLAEQETQYF. CDR3 nucleotide sequence: TGTGCCAGCAGCCCGGGACTAGCGGAACAAGAGACCCAGTACTTC.